The clone carrying this T cell receptor beta chain came up many times. As yet, its antigen is unknown. Breast cancer patients provided tissue from their axillary draining lymph nodes. This sample was taken from a study of breast tumors, draining lymph nodes, adjacent tissues. Study observations and caveats: Luminal-like breast cancer showed significantly greater tumor-nontumor repertoire similarity than basal-like breast cancer did. Findings are consistent with lymph node origin and intratumoral expansion of most tumor T cells. The lymph node origin of tumor T cells was framed as consistent with a hypothesis, not demonstrated. Compared with lymph nodes, tumors were less diverse; compared with nontumor tissue, more.

TCRdb called the multiplex PCR reads again in MiXCR, with one record for every CDR3 protein. The data hold 270,000 or so distinct CDR3 sequences, with over 25% observed a single time. Germline V CDR1 and CDR2: DFQATT, SNEGSKA (reference sequence). This CDR3 has 15 amino acids. Trimming stripped 3 bases from V and 3 bases from J, with 17 bases between. The sample comprised axillary lymph node tissue. This sequence originates from a female donor with breast cancer. Some clones in this sample may be carry-over from other donors' samples. The gene calls are TRBV20-1 and TRBJ1-2, with a weak D call TRBD1 (6 bases). The CDR3 protein is CSARANTGSDYGYTF. DNA of the CDR3: TGCAGTGCTAGGGCTAACACAGGGTCGGACTATGGCTACACCTTC.